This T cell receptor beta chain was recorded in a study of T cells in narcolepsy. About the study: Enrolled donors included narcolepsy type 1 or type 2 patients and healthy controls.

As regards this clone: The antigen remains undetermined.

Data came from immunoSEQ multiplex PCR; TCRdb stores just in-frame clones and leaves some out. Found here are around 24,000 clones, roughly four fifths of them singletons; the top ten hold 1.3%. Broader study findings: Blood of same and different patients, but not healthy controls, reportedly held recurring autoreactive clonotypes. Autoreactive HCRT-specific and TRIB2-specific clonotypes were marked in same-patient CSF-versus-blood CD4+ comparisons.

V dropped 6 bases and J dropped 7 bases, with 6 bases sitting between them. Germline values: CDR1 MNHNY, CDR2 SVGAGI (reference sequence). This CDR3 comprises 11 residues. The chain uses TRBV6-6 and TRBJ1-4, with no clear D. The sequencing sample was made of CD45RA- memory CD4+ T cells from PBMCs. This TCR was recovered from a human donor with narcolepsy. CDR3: CASSPREKLFF. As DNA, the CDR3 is TGTGCCAGCAGCCCCCGTGAAAAACTGTTTTTT.